These T cell receptor beta chains were read from a single sample in a study of T cell repertoires in cytomegalovirus infection. A single record per CDR3 protein comes from TCRdb applying MiXCR to the reads. The sample records roughly 100,000 distinct CDR3 sequences, approximately 15% being singletons. Sequencing was done on a sample of PBMCs. These receptors were taken from a human donor in good health (CMV status not recorded). Some clones in this sample may be carry-over from other donors' samples. The conserved cysteine and the conserved F or W are not part of the CDR3 here. The order of the fields is V gene, CDR3 protein.

v_call: TRBV7-4; cdr3_aa: ASSGLAGTGELF
v_call: TRBV7-2; cdr3_aa: ASSLGGTDYSGYT
v_call: TRBV18; cdr3_aa: ASSPTSDGLEQY
v_call: TRBV15; cdr3_aa: ATSRGNLGADTQY
v_call: TRBV4-1; cdr3_aa: ASSVRTGGGTDTQY
v_call: TRBV12-3/TRBV12-4; cdr3_aa: ASSPKDYQETQY
v_call: TRBV12-3/TRBV12-4; cdr3_aa: ASSLKGGGYT
v_call: TRBV12-3/TRBV12-4; cdr3_aa: ASSLQGSAETQY
v_call: TRBV20-1; cdr3_aa: SATLGTSGRASTDTQY
v_call: TRBV5-4; cdr3_aa: ASSLAAADPTDTQY
v_call: TRBV11-3; cdr3_aa: ASSPEKGRRGVYGYT
v_call: TRBV25-1; cdr3_aa: ASTGGFDGYT
v_call: TRBV12-3/TRBV12-4; cdr3_aa: ASSKGLAGRGETQY
v_call: TRBV27; cdr3_aa: ASSHRDSNNFYYNSPLH
v_call: TRBV29-1; cdr3_aa: SVEGELPSGANVLT
v_call: TRBV18; cdr3_aa: ASSPRGRAEQY
v_call: TRBV28; cdr3_aa: ASSPLTAYNSPLH
v_call: TRBV5-5; cdr3_aa: ASSSTGTRPQETQY
v_call: TRBV9; cdr3_aa: ASSLPPQGLQY
v_call: TRBV11-1; cdr3_aa: ASSFDRVNTEAF
v_call: TRBV5-5; cdr3_aa: ASSLASGSTDTQY
v_call: TRBV7-2; cdr3_aa: ASSPPGNTEAF
v_call: TRBV20-1; cdr3_aa: SARDSSGGAEEQY
v_call: TRBV7-2; cdr3_aa: ASSPLGTAVPYEQY
v_call: TRBV7-2; cdr3_aa: ASSYMTGDSEQY
v_call: TRBV5-1; cdr3_aa: ASSLGGRLHYGYT
v_call: TRBV24-1; cdr3_aa: ATTGAISGNTIY
v_call: TRBV5-1; cdr3_aa: ASSLAPSPNTEAF
v_call: TRBV9; cdr3_aa: ASSVGTNYGYT
v_call: TRBV7-2; cdr3_aa: ASSAFNAKRGGWQF
v_call: TRBV14; cdr3_aa: ASSHIPETYEQY
v_call: TRBV7-2; cdr3_aa: ASSFGQGVTEAF
v_call: TRBV7-2; cdr3_aa: ASSLAAETQY
v_call: TRBV7-2; cdr3_aa: ASSFQQVYGYT
v_call: TRBV29-1; cdr3_aa: SVEDPTDTQY
v_call: TRBV4-1; cdr3_aa: ASSQALPSYEQY
v_call: TRBV6-1; cdr3_aa: ASSEAGGGPYGYT
v_call: TRBV30; cdr3_aa: AWSDRPYTQY
v_call: TRBV7-9; cdr3_aa: ASSDSGTGNYGYT
v_call: TRBV7-9; cdr3_aa: ASSPFREAF
v_call: TRBV18; cdr3_aa: ASSPWETEAF
v_call: TRBV4-2; cdr3_aa: ASSQVRGNTDTLY
v_call: TRBV7-2; cdr3_aa: ASSSRYRYEAF
v_call: TRBV28; cdr3_aa: ASRRPGDWETQY
v_call: TRBV6-5; cdr3_aa: ASSLTATGGQPQH
v_call: TRBV12-3/TRBV12-4; cdr3_aa: ASKGTVAYQQY
v_call: TRBV20-1; cdr3_aa: SARPFDRLGEQY
v_call: TRBV28; cdr3_aa: ASALAGGTQETQY
v_call: TRBV12-3/TRBV12-4; cdr3_aa: ASRRGTQETQY
v_call: TRBV28; cdr3_aa: ASSIPDNSPLH
v_call: TRBV6-2/TRBV6-3; cdr3_aa: SSNGVGLWTGELF
v_call: TRBV29-1; cdr3_aa: SVTGGWYTEAF
v_call: TRBV4-3; cdr3_aa: ASSSSPVGGTQY
v_call: TRBV11-2; cdr3_aa: ASSNPGQGFFRSPLH
v_call: TRBV7-2; cdr3_aa: ASSLSGRINEKLF